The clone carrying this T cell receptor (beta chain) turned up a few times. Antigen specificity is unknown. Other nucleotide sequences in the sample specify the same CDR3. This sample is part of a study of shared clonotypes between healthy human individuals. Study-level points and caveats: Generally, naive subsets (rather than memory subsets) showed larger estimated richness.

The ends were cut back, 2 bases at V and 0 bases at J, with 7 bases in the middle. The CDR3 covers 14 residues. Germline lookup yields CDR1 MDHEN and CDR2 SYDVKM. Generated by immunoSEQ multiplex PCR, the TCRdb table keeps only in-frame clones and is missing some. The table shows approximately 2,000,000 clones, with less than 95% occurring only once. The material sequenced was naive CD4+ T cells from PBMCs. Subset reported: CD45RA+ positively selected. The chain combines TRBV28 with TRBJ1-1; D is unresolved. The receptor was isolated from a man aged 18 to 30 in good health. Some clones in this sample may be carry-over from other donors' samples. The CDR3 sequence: CASSLRQLNTEAFF. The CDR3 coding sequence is TGTGCCAGCAGTTTAAGGCAGCTGAACACTGAAGCTTTCTTT.